This TCR beta chain was identified in a study of PD-1 blockade in classical Hodgkin lymphoma. Broader study findings: Reported baseline diversity: healthy donors highest, relapsed/refractory patients lowest. Patients with a complete response exhibited baseline diversity comparable to newly diagnosed patients.

Relapses following autologous stem cell transplantation were seen in all patients, with brentuximab vedotin exposure varying. The patients, who had relapsed/refractory classical Hodgkin lymphoma, achieved best responses of complete response, partial response or progressive disease. The V gene's germline CDR1 is SGHVS and CDR2 FQNEAQ. The CDR3 runs 15 residues. The V gene lost 4 bases and the J gene lost 1 base, with 13 bases spanning the gap. The protocol was immunoSEQ multiplex PCR, while the TCRdb copy is restricted to in-frame clones and leaves out a portion. Among around 66,000 clones listed, around 87% were seen once. In the case of this clone: Its antigen is as yet unknown.

This sequence was found in a human donor with classical Hodgkin lymphoma. The sequencing here drew on peripheral blood mononuclear cells (PBMCs), taken at baseline. The rearrangement joins TRBV7-8 to TRBJ1-1; D gene unclear. The CDR3 DNA reads TGTGCCAGCAGCTCCCCAGAACAGAAGAACACTGAAGCTTTCTTT. Residues: CASSSPEQKNTEAFF.